This TCR beta chain was identified during a study of T cells in tumors after PD-1 blockade. Study-level background: Excluded were patients with checkpoint blockade, immunosuppressants, or radiotherapy or other anti-cancer therapy within 4 weeks. On average, peripheral blood gave roughly 110,000 TCR templates and some 37,000 unique clonotypes.

Here immunoSEQ multiplex PCR was the method, and the copy in TCRdb shows in-frame clones only, minus some. There are around 50,000 clones in the sample; approximately 79% occur only once, and around 9.3% lies in the top ten. V was cut by 8 bases and J by 1 base, with 14 bases left in between. CDR1 and CDR2 from the germline V gene are MNHEY and SVGAGI. CDR3 size: 14 residues. V is TRBV6-5 and J is TRBJ1-2; maybe TRBD1 (6 bases). This receptor was taken from a human donor with advanced basal cell or squamous cell carcinoma (not recorded which). The sample was PBMCs, taken before anti-PD-1 therapy. CDR3 protein: CASRRTDLNYGYTF. The CDR3 bases are TGTGCCAGCCGCCGGACAGACCTTAACTATGGCTACACCTTC.